The entry below describes one TCR beta chain. The data stem from a study of cytomegalovirus exposure and HLA in healthy donors. CDR1 is MNHNY, CDR2 SVGAGI, per germline (reference sequence). Trimming left V 4 bases short and J 2 bases short, with 11 bases between. The CDR3 is 14 residues long. Use of 60 Vbeta and 13 Jbeta primers characterized the PCR. TCRdb keeps only in-frame clones here, not all; method: immunoSEQ multiplex PCR. This sample has 250,000 to 350,000 clones, with around 86% found just once. The rearrangement uses TRBV6-6 and TRBJ2-5; the D is unclear. What was sequenced was PBMCs. The receptor's source is a man in his forties in good health and CMV-seropositive. The CDR3 sequence is CASSFEARQETQYF. The CDR3 coding sequence is TGTGCCAGCAGTTTTGAGGCCAGACAAGAGACCCAGTACTTC.